This T cell receptor beta chain was observed in a study of control samples from healthy donors and cancer patients. The CDR3 has 16 amino acids. Germline V gene data show CDR1 as MNHNS and CDR2 as SASEGT. The junction had 12 bases not matched to a gene; V was cut back by 3 bases and J by 7 bases. TCRdb's table, derived via immunoSEQ multiplex PCR, lists solely in-frame clones and lacks some. Here the sample spans under 100,000 clones, about 85% being singletons. Sequences were obtained from blood. This TCR was sampled from a woman in her seventies in good health. The V gene is TRBV6-1, the J gene TRBJ1-2; 9 bases fit TRBD1. Here the CDR3 DNA reads TGTGCCAGCAGTGACCGAAACACAGGGGGCCGGGGTGGCTACACCTTC. Translation gives CASSDRNTGGRGGYTF.